A single T cell receptor (beta chain) is shown here with its context. Its antigen is currently unknown. The data derive from a study of shared clonotypes between healthy human individuals. Several immunoSEQ plates received, in even portions, the genomic DNA of each subset. It was about 190 ng DNA, 28,000 or so T cell genomes, that sorted-subset replicate PCRs used. Assay used: immunoSEQ multiplex PCR; TCRdb lists only in-frame clones, some missing. The table has about a million clones, approximately 75% seen once. Broader study findings: Estimated richness was generally greater in naive than memory subsets.

The donor cohort consisted entirely of Caucasian adults residing in Nashville, Tennessee. The receptor was isolated from a man aged 18 to 35 in good health. Some clones in this sample may be carry-over from other donors' samples. The material sequenced was memory CD4+ T cells from PBMCs. The subset is: CD45RA-negative fraction.

The CDR3, as DNA: TGTGCCAGCAGCCAAGCAGGCAAACCTGACTATGGCTACACCTTC. Translation: CASSQAGKPDYGYTF. The chain links TRBV14 to TRBJ1-2; no firm D call. This CDR3 has 15 amino acids. Germline values: CDR1 SGHDN, CDR2 FVKESK. The germline V and J ends were trimmed by 1 base and 3 bases, with 12 bases remaining between them.